The 14 T cell receptor beta chains presented below share a single source sample, sequenced in a study of T cells of healthy individuals. TCRdb reprocessed the 5' RACE reads via MiXCR and lists one record per CDR3 protein. The table lists about 96,000 distinct CDR3 sequences, roughly 18% of them singletons. These receptors were collected from a human donor in good health.

This clonotype turned up a few times. The chain uses TRBV12-3 or TRBV12-4 and TRBJ2-7; no firm D call. V shed 5 bases and J shed 0 bases, with 20 bases lying between them. CDR3 length: 17 amino acids. As DNA, the CDR3 is TGTGCCAGCAGTCCCCGTGGAGCGCCTTCCAGCTCCTACGAGCAGTACTTC. Translation: CASSPRGAPSSSYEQYF.

This clonotype was recorded at least ten times. This chain joins TRBV29-1 and TRBJ2-2; TRBD2 aligns across 11 bases. The CDR3 length is 16 residues. V was clipped by 7 bases and J by 3 bases; unmatched bases: 10. Per the germline V gene, CDR1 is SQVTM and CDR2 is ANQGSEA. The CDR3 region is CSALRAGLADTGELFF. DNA for the CDR3: TGCAGCGCTCTAAGGGCGGGACTAGCGGACACCGGGGAGCTGTTTTTT.

V gene TRBV28 combines with J gene TRBJ1-2, with 7 bases matching TRBD1. CDR1 and CDR2 (germline): MDHEN, SYDVKM. The J segment lost 1 base and the V segment lost 7 bases, leaving 9 bases of the junction unmatched. The CDR3 is 15 residues long. The CDR3 DNA is TGTGCCAGCATCCCGGACAGGCCCCTTAACTATGGCTACACCTTC. Translation gives CASIPDRPLNYGYTF.

The chain recombines TRBV28 with TRBJ2-7; D possibly matches TRBD1 or TRBD2 (5 bases each). Germline CDR1 is MDHEN and CDR2 is SYDVKM. This CDR3 spans 15 amino acids. V lost 5 bases to trimming and J lost 4 bases, with 18 bases between them. CDR3 protein: CASSPPWGTLYEQYF. The CDR3 nucleotides read TGTGCCAGCAGTCCCCCCTGGGGGACCCTTTACGAGCAGTACTTC.

This clonotype was counted a few times. This chain joins TRBV4-2 and TRBJ2-2; weak D call: TRBD1 (5 bases). V was trimmed by 0 bases and J by 7 bases, leaving 9 bases between them. The germline V gene has CDR1 LGHNA and CDR2 YNFKEQ. This CDR3 spans 14 amino acids. In DNA, the CDR3 is TGTGCCAGCAGCCAAGATCCAAGGGGCGGGGAGCTGTTTTTT. Translating gives CASSQDPRGGELFF.

This chain connects TRBV12-3 or TRBV12-4 to TRBJ1-2, with 7 bases that match TRBD1. This CDR3 region has 14 residues. V lost 9 bases to trimming and J lost 1 base; unmatched junction nucleotides: 8. CDR3 nucleotides: TGTGCCAGTATTCGACAGGGAGGTAACTATGGCTACACCTTC. This codes for CASIRQGGNYGYTF.

V is TRBV18 and J is TRBJ2-1; 12 nucleotides align to TRBD2. This CDR3 has 18 amino acids. The J segment lost 10 bases and the V segment lost 3 bases, leaving 16 bases of the junction unmatched. CDR1 is KGHSH and CDR2 is LQKENI in the germline V gene. CDR3 loop: CASSPRLAGASRGSEQFF. The CDR3 nucleotides read TGTGCCAGCTCACCTAGACTAGCGGGAGCATCCCGCGGATCCGAGCAGTTCTTC.

A word on this clonotype: Germline and junction disagree at one end, which may indicate a read error. The genes are TRBV29-1 and TRBJ1-2, with D possibly matching TRBD1 (5 bases). Germline CDR1 and CDR2: SQVTM and ANQGSEA. CDR3 length equals 11 residues. CDR3 region: CSVERGYGYNF. In DNA form, the CDR3 reads TGCAGCGTTGAAAGGGGCTATGGCTACAACTTC.

The genes are TRBV20-1 and TRBJ2-7; D perhaps matches TRBD2 (7 bases). The CDR3 is made up of 14 amino acids. Germline CDR1 is DFQATT and CDR2 is SNEGSKA (reference sequence). The V and J ends lost 6 bases and 0 bases respectively, with 15 bases between them. CDR3 residues: CSARGAGSSYEQYF. The CDR3 region has the DNA TGCAGTGCACGGGGGGCGGGGAGCTCCTACGAGCAGTACTTC.

The rearrangement joins TRBV20-1 to TRBJ1-4, with D hard to call. The V gene's germline CDR1 is DFQATT and CDR2 SNEGSKA (reference sequence). V was pared by 7 bases and J by 3 bases, with 9 bases between. The CDR3 spans 12 residues. CDR3 in amino acids: CSVVRANEKLFF. The CDR3, as DNA: TGCAGTGTGGTGAGGGCTAATGAAAAACTGTTTTTT.

This clonotype was observed many times. J is TRBJ1-2 and V is TRBV6-2 or TRBV6-3, with D possibly matching TRBD1 (5 bases). Germline V gene lookup returns CDR1 MNHEY and CDR2 SVGEGT. The CDR3 runs to 14 residues. With 7 bases removed from V and 4 bases from J, the gap between germline ends came to 16 bases. The CDR3 loop is CASTPRGEIYGYTF. The CDR3 coding sequence is TGTGCCAGCACCCCACGGGGGGAAATCTATGGCTACACCTTC.

This clonotype was detected only a few times. The chain has TRBV18 and TRBJ2-1; TRBD1 aligns across 10 bases. The V gene end was trimmed by 2 bases and the J gene end by 5 bases; junction bases not matched to a gene: 6. The length of the CDR3 is 16 residues. The germline V gene encodes CDR1 KGHSH and CDR2 LQKENI. CDR3: CASSPTGTGVNNEQFF. CDR3 DNA sequence: TGTGCCAGCTCACCAACCGGGACAGGGGTCAACAATGAGCAGTTCTTC.

This clonotype occurred a few times. The V and J genes are TRBV28 and TRBJ1-5; the match to TRBD1 covers 12 bases. Unmatched junction bases numbered 8, after V lost 5 bases and J lost 0 bases. Germline values: CDR1 MDHEN, CDR2 SYDVKM. The CDR3 has 18 residues. The CDR3 here is CASSTPGQGAYSNQPQHF. The CDR3 DNA reads TGTGCCAGCAGTACGCCGGGACAGGGGGCTTATAGCAATCAGCCCCAGCATTTT.

V and J are TRBV27 and TRBJ2-1; D possibly corresponds to TRBD2 (5 bases). The CDR3 covers 14 residues. The ends were cut back, 3 bases at V and 6 bases at J, with 12 bases in the middle. The germline gives CDR1 MNHEY, CDR2 SMNVEV (reference sequence). The CDR3 region has the DNA TGTGCCAGCAGTTTTTCTTATCGGGGCAATGAGCAGTTCTTC. Protein product: CASSFSYRGNEQFF.